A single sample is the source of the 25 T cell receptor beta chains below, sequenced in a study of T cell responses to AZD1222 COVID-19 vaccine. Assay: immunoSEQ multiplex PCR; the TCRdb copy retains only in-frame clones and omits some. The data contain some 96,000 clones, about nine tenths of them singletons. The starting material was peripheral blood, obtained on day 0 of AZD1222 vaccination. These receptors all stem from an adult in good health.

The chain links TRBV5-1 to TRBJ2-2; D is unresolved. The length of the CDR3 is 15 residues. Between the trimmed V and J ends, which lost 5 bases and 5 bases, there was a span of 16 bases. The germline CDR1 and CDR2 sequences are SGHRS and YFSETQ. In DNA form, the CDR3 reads TGCGCCAGCAGACTTCCTAGTGCTTCTACCGGGGAGCTGTTTTTT. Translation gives CASRLPSASTGELFF.

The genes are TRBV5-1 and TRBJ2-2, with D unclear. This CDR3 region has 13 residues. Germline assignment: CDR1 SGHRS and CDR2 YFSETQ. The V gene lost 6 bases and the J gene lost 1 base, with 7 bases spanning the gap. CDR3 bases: TGCGCCAGCACCCCCCTGAACACCGGGGAGCTGTTTTTT. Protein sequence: CASTPLNTGELFF. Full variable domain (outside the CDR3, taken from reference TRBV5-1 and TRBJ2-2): KAGVTQTPRYLIKTRGQQVTLSCSPISGHRSVSWYQQTPGQGLQFLFEYFSETQRNKGNFPGRFSGRQFSNSRSEMNVSTLELGDSALYLCASTPLNTGELFFGEGSRLTVL.

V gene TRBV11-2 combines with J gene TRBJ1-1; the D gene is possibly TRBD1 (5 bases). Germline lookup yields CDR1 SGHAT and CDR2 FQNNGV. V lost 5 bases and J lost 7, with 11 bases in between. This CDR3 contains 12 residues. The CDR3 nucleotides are TGTGCCAGCAGCCTAAGACAGTTTGAAGCTTTCTTT. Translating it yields CASSLRQFEAFF.

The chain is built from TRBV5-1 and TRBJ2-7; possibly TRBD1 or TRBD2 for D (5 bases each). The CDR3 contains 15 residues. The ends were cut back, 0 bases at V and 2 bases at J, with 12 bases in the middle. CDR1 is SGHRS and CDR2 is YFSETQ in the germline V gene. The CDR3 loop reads CASSLASGAAYEQYF. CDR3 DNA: TGCGCCAGCAGCTTGGCCTCCGGGGCCGCCTACGAGCAGTACTTC.

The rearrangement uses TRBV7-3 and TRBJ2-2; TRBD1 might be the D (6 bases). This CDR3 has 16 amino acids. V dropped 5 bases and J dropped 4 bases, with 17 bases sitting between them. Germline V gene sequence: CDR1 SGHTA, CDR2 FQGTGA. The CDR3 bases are TGTGCCAGCAGCCCCGACGGAATAGGGGGCACCGGGGAGCTGTTTTTT. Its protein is CASSPDGIGGTGELFF.

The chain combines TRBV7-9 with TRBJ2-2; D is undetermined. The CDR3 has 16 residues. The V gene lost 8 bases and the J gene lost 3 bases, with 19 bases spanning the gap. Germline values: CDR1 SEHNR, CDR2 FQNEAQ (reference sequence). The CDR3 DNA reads TGTGCCAGCGGGCTTTCCCTAGGCTCCTACACCGGGGAGCTGTTTTTT. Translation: CASGLSLGSYTGELFF.

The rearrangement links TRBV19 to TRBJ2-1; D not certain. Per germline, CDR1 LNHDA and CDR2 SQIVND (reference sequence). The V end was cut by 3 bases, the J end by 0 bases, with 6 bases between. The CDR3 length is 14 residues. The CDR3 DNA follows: TGTGCCAGTAGTATGTATACCTCCTACAATGAGCAGTTCTTC. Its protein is CASSMYTSYNEQFF.

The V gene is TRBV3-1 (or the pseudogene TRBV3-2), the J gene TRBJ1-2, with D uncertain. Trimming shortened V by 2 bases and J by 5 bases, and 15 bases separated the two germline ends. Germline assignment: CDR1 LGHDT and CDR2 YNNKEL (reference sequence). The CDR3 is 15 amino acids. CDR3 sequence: CASSQFVGLLYGYTF. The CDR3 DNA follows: TGTGCCAGCAGCCAATTCGTCGGGCTTCTATATGGCTACACCTTC.

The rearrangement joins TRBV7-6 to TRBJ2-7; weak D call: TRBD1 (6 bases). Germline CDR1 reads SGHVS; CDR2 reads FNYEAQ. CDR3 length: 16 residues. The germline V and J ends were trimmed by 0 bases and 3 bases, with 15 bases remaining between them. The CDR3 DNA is TGTGCCAGCAGCTTAGCGGAAGGGGACACGAACTACGAGCAGTACTTC. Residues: CASSLAEGDTNYEQYF. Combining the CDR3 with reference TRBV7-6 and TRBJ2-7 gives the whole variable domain GAGVSQSPRYKVTKRGQDVALRCDPISGHVSLYWYRQALGQGPEFLTYFNYEAQQDKSGLPNDRFSAERPEGSISTLTIQRTEQRDSAMYRCASSLAEGDTNYEQYFGPGTRLTVT.

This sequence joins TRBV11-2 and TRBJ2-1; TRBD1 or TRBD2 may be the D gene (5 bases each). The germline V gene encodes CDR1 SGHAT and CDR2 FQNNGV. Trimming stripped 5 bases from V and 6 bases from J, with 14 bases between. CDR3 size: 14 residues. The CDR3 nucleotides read TGTGCCAGCAGCGACAGCGGACGGAGCAATGAGCAGTTCTTC. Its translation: CASSDSGRSNEQFF.

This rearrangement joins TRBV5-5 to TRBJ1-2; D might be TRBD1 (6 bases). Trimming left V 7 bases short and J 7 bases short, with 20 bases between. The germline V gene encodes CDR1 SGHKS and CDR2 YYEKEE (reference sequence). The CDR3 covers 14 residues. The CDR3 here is CASDPDLGGSGYTF. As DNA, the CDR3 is TGTGCCAGCGATCCCGATTTAGGGGGTTCTGGCTACACCTTC. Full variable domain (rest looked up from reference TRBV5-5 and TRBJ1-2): DAGVTQSPTHLIKTRGQQVTLRCSPISGHKSVSWYQQVLGQGPQFIFQYYEKEERGRGNFPDRFSARQFPNYSSELNVNALLLGDSALYLCASDPDLGGSGYTFGSGTRLTVV.

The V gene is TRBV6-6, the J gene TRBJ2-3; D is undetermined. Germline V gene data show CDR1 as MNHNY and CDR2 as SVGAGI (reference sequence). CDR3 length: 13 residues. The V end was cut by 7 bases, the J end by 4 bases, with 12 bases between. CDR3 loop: CASIPTPADTQYF. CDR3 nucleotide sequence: TGTGCCAGCATTCCGACCCCCGCAGATACGCAGTATTTT.

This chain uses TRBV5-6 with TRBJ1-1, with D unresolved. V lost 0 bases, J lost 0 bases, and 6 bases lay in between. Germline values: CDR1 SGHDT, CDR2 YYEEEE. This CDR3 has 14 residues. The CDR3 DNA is TGTGCCAGCAGCTTGGGACCGATGAACACTGAAGCTTTCTTT. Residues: CASSLGPMNTEAFF.

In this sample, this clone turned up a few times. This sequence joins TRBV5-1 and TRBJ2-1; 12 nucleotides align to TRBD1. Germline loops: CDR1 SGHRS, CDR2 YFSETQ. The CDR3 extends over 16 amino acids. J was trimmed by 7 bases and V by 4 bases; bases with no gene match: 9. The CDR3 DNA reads TGCGCCAGCAGCAGCGGGACAGGGGGCTTTATAAATGAGCAGTTCTTC. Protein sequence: CASSSGTGGFINEQFF.

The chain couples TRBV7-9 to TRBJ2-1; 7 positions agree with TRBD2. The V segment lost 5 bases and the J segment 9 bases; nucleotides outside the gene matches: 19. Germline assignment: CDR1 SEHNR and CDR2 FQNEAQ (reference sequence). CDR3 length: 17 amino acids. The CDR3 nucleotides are TGTGCCAGCAGCGAAAGGGAGTGGATAGCGGGCAGCGTTGAGCAGTTCTTC. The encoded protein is CASSEREWIAGSVEQFF. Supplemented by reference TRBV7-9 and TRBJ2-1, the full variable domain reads DTGVSQNPRHKITKRGQNVTFRCDPISEHNRLYWYRQTLGQGPEFLTYFQNEAQLEKSRLLSDRFSAERPKGSFSTLEIQRTEQGDSAMYLCASSEREWIAGSVEQFFGPGTRLTVL.

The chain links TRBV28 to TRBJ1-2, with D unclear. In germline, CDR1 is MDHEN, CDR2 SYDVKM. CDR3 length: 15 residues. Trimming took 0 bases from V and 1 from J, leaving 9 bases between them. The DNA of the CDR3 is TGTGCCAGCAGTTTATGGGCAGGTGGTAACTATGGCTACACCTTC. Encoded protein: CASSLWAGGNYGYTF.

CDR3 sequence reads: CASTTGTGAYEQYF. The CDR3 DNA follows: TGTGCCAGCACAACCGGGACAGGGGCATACGAGCAGTACTTC. V and J are TRBV7-9 and TRBJ2-7, with 10 bases identical to TRBD1. The germline CDR1 and CDR2 sequences are SEHNR and FQNEAQ (reference sequence). V lost 7 bases and J lost 4; bases outside the gene matches: 7. The CDR3 extends over 14 amino acids.

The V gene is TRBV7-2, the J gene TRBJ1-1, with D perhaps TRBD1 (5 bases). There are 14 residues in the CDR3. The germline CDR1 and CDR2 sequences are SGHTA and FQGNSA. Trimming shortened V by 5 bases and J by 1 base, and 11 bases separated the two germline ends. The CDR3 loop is CASSPGQANTEAFF. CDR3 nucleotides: TGTGCCAGCAGCCCAGGACAAGCGAACACTGAAGCTTTCTTT.

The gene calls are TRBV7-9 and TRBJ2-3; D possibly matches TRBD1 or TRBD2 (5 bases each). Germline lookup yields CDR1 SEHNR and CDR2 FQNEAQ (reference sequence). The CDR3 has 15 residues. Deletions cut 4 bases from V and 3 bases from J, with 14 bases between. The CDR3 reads CASSSLDGGTDTQYF. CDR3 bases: TGTGCCAGCAGCTCACTGGATGGGGGAACAGATACGCAGTATTTT.

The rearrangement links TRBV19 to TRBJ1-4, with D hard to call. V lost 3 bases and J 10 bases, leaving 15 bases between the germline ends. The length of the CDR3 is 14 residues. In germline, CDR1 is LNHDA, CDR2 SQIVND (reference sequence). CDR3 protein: CASSIGPTVAKLFF. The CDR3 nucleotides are TGTGCCAGTAGTATCGGACCTACGGTGGCAAAACTGTTTTTT.

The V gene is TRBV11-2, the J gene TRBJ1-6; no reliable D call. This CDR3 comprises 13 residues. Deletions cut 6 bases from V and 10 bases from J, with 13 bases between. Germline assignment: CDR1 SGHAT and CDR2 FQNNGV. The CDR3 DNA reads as TGTGCCAGCAGGGCCACAAGGGAATCACCCCTCCACTTT. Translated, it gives CASRATRESPLHF.

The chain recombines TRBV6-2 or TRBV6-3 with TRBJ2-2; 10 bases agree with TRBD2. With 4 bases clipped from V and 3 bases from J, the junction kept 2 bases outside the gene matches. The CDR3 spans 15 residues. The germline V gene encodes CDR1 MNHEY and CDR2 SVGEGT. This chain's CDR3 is CASSSGTSDTGELFF. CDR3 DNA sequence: TGTGCCAGCAGTTCCGGGACTAGCGACACCGGGGAGCTGTTTTTT.

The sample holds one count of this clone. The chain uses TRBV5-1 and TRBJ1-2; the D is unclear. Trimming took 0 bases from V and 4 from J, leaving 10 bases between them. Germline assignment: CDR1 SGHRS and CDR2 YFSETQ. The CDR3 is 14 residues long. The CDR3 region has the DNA TGCGCCAGCAGCTTGGCCTTACAAGGCTATGGCTACACCTTC. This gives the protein CASSLALQGYGYTF.

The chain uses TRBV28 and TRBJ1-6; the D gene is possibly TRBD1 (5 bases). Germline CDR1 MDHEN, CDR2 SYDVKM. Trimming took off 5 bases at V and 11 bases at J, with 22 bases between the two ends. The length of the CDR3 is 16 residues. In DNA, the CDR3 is TGTGCCAGCAGTACCCCTCCGGCCGGCCCAGGGCCACCCCTCCACTTT. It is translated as CASSTPPAGPGPPLHF.

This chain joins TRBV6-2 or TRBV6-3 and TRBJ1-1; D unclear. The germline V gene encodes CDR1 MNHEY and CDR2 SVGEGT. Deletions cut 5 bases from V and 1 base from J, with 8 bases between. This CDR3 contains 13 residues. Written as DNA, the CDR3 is TGTGCCAGCAGTACGACGGAGAACACTGAAGCTTTCTTT. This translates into CASSTTENTEAFF.